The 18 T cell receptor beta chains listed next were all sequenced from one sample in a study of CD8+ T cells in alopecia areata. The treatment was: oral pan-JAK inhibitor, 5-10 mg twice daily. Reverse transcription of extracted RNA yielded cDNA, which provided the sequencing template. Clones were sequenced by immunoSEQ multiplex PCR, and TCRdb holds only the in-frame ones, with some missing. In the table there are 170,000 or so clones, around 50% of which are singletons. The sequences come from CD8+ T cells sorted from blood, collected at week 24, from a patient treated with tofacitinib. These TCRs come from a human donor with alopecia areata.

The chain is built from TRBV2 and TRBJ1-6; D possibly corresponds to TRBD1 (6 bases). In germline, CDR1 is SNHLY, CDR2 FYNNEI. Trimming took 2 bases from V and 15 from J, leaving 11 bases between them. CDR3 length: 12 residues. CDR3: CASSELGGDLHF. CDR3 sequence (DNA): TGTGCCAGCAGTGAATTAGGGGGGGACCTCCACTTT.

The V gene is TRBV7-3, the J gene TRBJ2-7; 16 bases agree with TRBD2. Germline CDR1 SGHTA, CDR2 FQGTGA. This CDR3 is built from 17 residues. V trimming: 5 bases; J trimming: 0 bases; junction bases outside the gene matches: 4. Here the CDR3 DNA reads TGTGCCAGCAGCCCAGGGACTAGCGGGGGGGACTCCTACGAGCAGTACTTC. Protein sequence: CASSPGTSGGDSYEQYF.

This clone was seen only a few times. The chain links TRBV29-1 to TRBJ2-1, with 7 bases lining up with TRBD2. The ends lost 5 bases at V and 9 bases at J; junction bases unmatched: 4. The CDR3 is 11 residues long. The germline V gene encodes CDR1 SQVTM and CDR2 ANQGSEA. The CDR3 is CSVYGGGEQFF. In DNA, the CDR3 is TGCAGCGTTTATGGGGGGGGTGAGCAGTTCTTC.

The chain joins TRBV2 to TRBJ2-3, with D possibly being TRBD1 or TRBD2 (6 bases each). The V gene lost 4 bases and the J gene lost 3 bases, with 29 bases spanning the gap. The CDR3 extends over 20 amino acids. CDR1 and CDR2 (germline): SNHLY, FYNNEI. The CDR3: CASSARGPVPGARPTDTQYF. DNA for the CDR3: TGTGCCAGCAGTGCCCGGGGGCCCGTCCCGGGGGCCCGTCCTACAGATACGCAGTATTTT.

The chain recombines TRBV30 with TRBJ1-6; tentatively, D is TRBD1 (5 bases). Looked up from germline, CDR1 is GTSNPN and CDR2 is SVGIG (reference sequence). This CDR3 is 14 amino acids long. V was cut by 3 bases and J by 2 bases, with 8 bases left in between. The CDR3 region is CAWRGLTYNSPLHF. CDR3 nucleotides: TGTGCCTGGAGGGGACTGACCTATAATTCACCCCTCCACTTT.

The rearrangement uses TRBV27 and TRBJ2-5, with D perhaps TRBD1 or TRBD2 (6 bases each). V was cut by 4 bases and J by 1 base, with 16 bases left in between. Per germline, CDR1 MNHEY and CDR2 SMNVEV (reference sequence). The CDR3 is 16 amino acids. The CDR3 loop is CASSSHEGGRQETQYF. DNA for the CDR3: TGTGCCAGCAGTTCCCATGAGGGGGGCCGCCAAGAGACCCAGTACTTC.

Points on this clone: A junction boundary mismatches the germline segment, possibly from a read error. The CDR3 DNA reads as TGCAGCGCGTTAACGAGCAGGACTAGTTTGGATTTT. Amino acids: CSALTSRTSLDF. The J gene is TRBJ2-3, the V gene TRBV29-1, with TRBD2 identical over 7 bases. The CDR3 consists of 12 residues. Germline V gene lookup returns CDR1 SQVTM and CDR2 ANQGSEA.

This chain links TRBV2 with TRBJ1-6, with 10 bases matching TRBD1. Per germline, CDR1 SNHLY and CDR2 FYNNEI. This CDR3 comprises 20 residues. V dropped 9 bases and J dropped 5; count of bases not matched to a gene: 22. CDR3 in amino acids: CASGRYAGLGQGQNNSPLHF. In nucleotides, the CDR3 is TGTGCCAGTGGTCGATACGCAGGTTTGGGACAGGGGCAAAATAATTCACCCCTCCACTTT.

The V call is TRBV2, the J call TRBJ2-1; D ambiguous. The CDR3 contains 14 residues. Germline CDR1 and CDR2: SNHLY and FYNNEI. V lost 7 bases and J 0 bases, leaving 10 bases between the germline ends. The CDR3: CASTTLSSYNEQFF. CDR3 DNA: TGTGCCAGCACCACATTGAGCTCCTACAATGAGCAGTTCTTC.

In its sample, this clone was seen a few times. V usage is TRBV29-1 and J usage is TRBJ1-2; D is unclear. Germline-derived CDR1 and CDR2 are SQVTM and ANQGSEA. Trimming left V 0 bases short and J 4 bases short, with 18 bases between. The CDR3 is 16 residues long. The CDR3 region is CSVEDRHTMGGYGYTF. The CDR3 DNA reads TGCAGCGTTGAAGATCGTCACACCATGGGCGGCTATGGCTACACCTTC.

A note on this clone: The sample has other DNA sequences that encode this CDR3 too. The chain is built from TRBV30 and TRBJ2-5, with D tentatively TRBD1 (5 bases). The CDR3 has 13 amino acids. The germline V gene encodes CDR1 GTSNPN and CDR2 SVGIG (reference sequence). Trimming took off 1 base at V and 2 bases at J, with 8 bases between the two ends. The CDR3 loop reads CAWSGGGQETQYF. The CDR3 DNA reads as TGTGCCTGGAGTGGGGGCGGACAAGAGACCCAGTACTTC.

The CDR3 here is CASSTGPGVLSYEQYF. In DNA, the CDR3 is TGTGCCAGCAGTACGGGCCCTGGGGTCCTCTCCTACGAGCAGTACTTC. This chain links TRBV28 with TRBJ2-7; D remains unclear. The ends were cut back, 5 bases at V and 0 bases at J, with 17 bases in the middle. The CDR3 spans 16 residues. Germline V gives CDR1 MDHEN, CDR2 SYDVKM.

CDR3 in amino acids: CAISARTGGSGANVLTF. The CDR3 DNA is TGTGCCATCAGTGCCAGGACAGGGGGCTCTGGGGCCAACGTCCTGACTTTC. The chain joins TRBV10-3 to TRBJ2-6; 10 nucleotides line up with TRBD1. This CDR3 spans 17 amino acids. The V and J ends lost 4 bases and 0 bases, in that order; junction bases with no gene match: 3. Looked up from germline, CDR1 is ENHRY and CDR2 is SYGVKD.

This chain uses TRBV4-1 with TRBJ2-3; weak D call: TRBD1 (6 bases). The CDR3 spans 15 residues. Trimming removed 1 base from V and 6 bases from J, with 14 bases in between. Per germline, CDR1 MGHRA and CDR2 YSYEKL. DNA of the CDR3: TGCGCCAGCAGCCAAGGACAGGTCAAAGGGGATACGCAGTATTTT. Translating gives CASSQGQVKGDTQYF.

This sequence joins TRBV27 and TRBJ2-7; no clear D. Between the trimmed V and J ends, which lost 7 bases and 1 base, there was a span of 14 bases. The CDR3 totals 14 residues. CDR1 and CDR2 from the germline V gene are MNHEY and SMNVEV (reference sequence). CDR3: CASMVGPGSYEQYF. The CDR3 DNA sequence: TGTGCCAGCATGGTGGGTCCCGGGTCCTACGAGCAGTACTTC.

The CDR3 region is CASSLAAVYGYTF. CDR3 coding DNA: TGTGCCAGCAGCTTAGCGGCAGTCTATGGCTACACCTTC. The chain joins TRBV7-9 to TRBJ1-2; D not resolved. CDR1 SEHNR and CDR2 FQNEAQ come from the germline V gene (reference sequence). This CDR3 comprises 13 residues. V lost 0 bases and J 4 bases, leaving 6 bases between the germline ends. Filled out from reference TRBV7-9 and TRBJ1-2, the complete variable domain reads DTGVSQNPRHKITKRGQNVTFRCDPISEHNRLYWYRQTLGQGPEFLTYFQNEAQLEKSRLLSDRFSAERPKGSFSTLEIQRTEQGDSAMYLCASSLAAVYGYTFGSGTRLTVV.

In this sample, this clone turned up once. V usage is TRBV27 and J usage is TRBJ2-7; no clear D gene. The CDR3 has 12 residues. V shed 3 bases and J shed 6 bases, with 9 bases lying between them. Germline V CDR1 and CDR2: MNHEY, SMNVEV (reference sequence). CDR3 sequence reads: CASSFAPFEQYF. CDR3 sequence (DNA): TGTGCCAGCAGTTTCGCCCCATTCGAGCAGTACTTC.

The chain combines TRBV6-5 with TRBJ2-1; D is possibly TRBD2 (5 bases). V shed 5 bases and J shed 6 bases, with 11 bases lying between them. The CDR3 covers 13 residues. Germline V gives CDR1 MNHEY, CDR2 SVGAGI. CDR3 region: CASSLAGPNEQFF. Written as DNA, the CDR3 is TGTGCCAGCAGTCTAGCTGGACCCAATGAGCAGTTCTTC.